Only one count was recorded for the clone carrying this T cell receptor beta chain. The entry originates in a study of T cell responses to AZD1222 COVID-19 vaccine. Measured with immunoSEQ multiplex PCR; TCRdb has only the in-frame clones, and not every one. The profile shows fewer than 120,000 clones, 70% to 90% of them singletons. The material sequenced was peripheral blood, taken on day 0 of AZD1222 vaccination. The receptor was derived from an adult in good health.

CDR3 sequence reads: CSARDKKAFF. Here the CDR3 DNA reads TGCAGTGCTAGAGATAAAAAAGCTTTCTTT. The chain uses TRBV20-1 and TRBJ1-1; D gene uncertain. The length of the CDR3 is 10 residues. Looked up from germline, CDR1 is DFQATT and CDR2 is SNEGSKA (reference sequence). V lost 0 bases and J lost 9, with 5 bases in between.